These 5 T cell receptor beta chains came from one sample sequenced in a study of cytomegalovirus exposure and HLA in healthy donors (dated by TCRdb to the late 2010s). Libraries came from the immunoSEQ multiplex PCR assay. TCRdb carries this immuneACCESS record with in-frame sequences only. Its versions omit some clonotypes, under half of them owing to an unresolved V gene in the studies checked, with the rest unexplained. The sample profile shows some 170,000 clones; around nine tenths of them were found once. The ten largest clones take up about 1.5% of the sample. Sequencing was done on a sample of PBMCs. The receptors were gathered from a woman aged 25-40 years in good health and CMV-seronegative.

CDR3 sequence (DNA): TGTGCCAGCAGCTTACACGGCAGGGTACTCACCGGGGAGCTGTTTTTT. Encoded protein: CASSLHGRVLTGELFF. The V and J genes are TRBV7-2 and TRBJ2-2; the D gene is possibly TRBD1 (5 bases). Trimming left V 2 bases short and J 4 bases short, with 14 bases between. The CDR3 covers 16 residues. CDR1 SGHTA and CDR2 FQGNSA come from the germline V gene.

The CDR3 sequence is CASSVSQGSDGEQFF. CDR3 DNA: TGTGCCAGTAGTGTATCACAGGGGTCTGACGGTGAGCAGTTCTTC. This chain connects TRBV19 to TRBJ2-1; 7 bases are a match to TRBD1. With 5 bases clipped from V and 9 bases from J, the junction kept 13 bases outside the gene matches. Germline lookup yields CDR1 LNHDA and CDR2 SQIVND (reference sequence). The CDR3 is 15 amino acids. Variable domain in full (rest from reference TRBV19 and TRBJ2-1): DGGITQSPKYLFRKEGQNVTLSCEQNLNHDAMYWYRQDPGQGLRLIYYSQIVNDFQKGDIAEGYSVSREKKESFPLTVTSAQKNPTAFYLCASSVSQGSDGEQFFGPGTRLTVL.

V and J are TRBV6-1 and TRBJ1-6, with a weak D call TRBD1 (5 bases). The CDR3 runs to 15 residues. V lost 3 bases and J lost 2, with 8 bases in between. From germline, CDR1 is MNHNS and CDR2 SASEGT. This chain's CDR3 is CASSEGGTYNSPLHF. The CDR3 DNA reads TGTGCCAGCAGTGAGGGGGGGACCTATAATTCACCCCTCCACTTT.

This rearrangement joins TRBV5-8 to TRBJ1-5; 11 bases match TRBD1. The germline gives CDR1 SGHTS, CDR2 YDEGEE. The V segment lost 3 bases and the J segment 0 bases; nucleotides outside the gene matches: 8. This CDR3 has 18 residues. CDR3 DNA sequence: TGTGCCAGCAGCTCGGGACAGGGGGAGCATTATAGCAATCAGCCCCAGCATTTT. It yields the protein CASSSGQGEHYSNQPQHF. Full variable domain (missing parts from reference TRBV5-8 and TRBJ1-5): EAGVTQSPTHLIKTRGQQATLRCSPISGHTSVYWYQQALGLGLQFLLWYDEGEERNRGNFPPRFSGRQFPNYSSELNVNALELEDSALYLCASSSGQGEHYSNQPQHFGDGTRLSIL.

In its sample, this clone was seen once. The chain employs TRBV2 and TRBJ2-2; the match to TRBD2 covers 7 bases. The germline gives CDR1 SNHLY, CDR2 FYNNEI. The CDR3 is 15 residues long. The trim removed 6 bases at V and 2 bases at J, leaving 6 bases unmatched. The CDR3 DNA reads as TGTGCCAGCAGCCCTGGACTAGGAAACACCGGGGAGCTGTTTTTT. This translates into CASSPGLGNTGELFF. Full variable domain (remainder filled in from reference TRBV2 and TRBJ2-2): EPEVTQTPSHQVTQMGQEVILRCVPISNHLYFYWYRQILGQKVEFLVSFYNNEISEKSEIFDDQFSVERPDGSNFTLKIRSTKLEDSAMYFCASSPGLGNTGELFFGEGSRLTVL.